Shown below are 27 T cell receptor beta chains from a single sample sequenced in a study of blood T cell repertoires in COVID-19. The table came from immunoSEQ multiplex PCR; TCRdb's copy has only in-frame clones and leaves some out. This sample has around 150,000 clones; roughly 84% occur once, and the top ten carry around 9.5%. The specimen sequenced was peripheral blood. These receptors all come from a man aged 25-40 years with COVID-19, enrolled during active disease.

V and J are TRBV2 and TRBJ2-5; D is unresolved. The CDR3 loop spans 13 amino acids. Germline lookup yields CDR1 SNHLY and CDR2 FYNNEI. V was shortened by 0 bases and J by 2 bases, with 4 bases between the two germline ends. The CDR3 is CASSEAAQETQYF. The CDR3 coding sequence is TGTGCCAGCAGTGAAGCGGCACAAGAGACCCAGTACTTC.

V gene TRBV6-5 combines with J gene TRBJ1-5; no clear D. This CDR3 has 11 amino acids. Trimming removed 8 bases from V and 5 bases from J, with 7 bases in between. Per germline, CDR1 MNHEY and CDR2 SVGAGI. CDR3 amino acids: CASEGDQPQHF. In DNA, the CDR3 is TGTGCCAGCGAAGGAGATCAGCCCCAGCATTTT.

The J gene is TRBJ2-2, the V gene TRBV19; D might be TRBD1 (6 bases). Germline V gene data show CDR1 as LNHDA and CDR2 as SQIVND (reference sequence). V lost 6 bases and J 1 base, leaving 9 bases between the germline ends. The CDR3 spans 14 residues. CDR3 loop: CASSTTGNTGELFF. CDR3 in DNA: TGTGCCAGTAGCACGACAGGGAACACCGGGGAGCTGTTTTTT.

The chain links TRBV28 to TRBJ2-1, with 8 bases lining up with TRBD2. This CDR3 has 14 amino acids. V trimming: 5 bases; J trimming: 10 bases; junction bases outside the gene matches: 10. Germline V lookup: CDR1 MDHEN, CDR2 SYDVKM. CDR3 protein: CASSPRARLAEQFF. In DNA form, the CDR3 reads TGTGCCAGCAGTCCCCGCGCGAGACTAGCGGAGCAGTTCTTC.

V gene TRBV20-1 combines with J gene TRBJ2-1; the D is unclear. Trimming stripped 2 bases from V and 10 bases from J, with 9 bases between. This CDR3 has 11 residues. Germline V gene lookup returns CDR1 DFQATT and CDR2 SNEGSKA (reference sequence). CDR3 region: CSARTQVEQFF. DNA of the CDR3: TGCAGTGCTAGAACGCAGGTAGAGCAGTTCTTC.

V is TRBV9 and J is TRBJ2-3; possibly TRBD2 for D (6 bases). The CDR3 has 15 residues. CDR1 is SGDLS, CDR2 YYNGEE, per germline. V was pared by 0 bases and J by 4 bases, with 12 bases between. The chain's CDR3 is CASSVEAGQADTQYF. The CDR3 DNA reads TGTGCCAGCAGCGTAGAGGCGGGGCAGGCAGATACGCAGTATTTT.

This rearrangement joins TRBV28 to TRBJ1-2; no firm D call. CDR3 size: 16 residues. Trimming took off 3 bases at V and 3 bases at J, with 17 bases between the two ends. Looked up from germline, CDR1 is MDHEN and CDR2 is SYDVKM. In nucleotides, the CDR3 is TGTGCCAGCAGTTTTCCATCTCGCTGGTGGCACTATGGCTACACCTTC. This sequence encodes CASSFPSRWWHYGYTF.

The V gene is TRBV4-1, the J gene TRBJ2-7; the D is unclear. The V and J ends lost 2 bases and 7 bases respectively, with 15 bases between them. CDR1 is MGHRA and CDR2 is YSYEKL in the germline V gene. The CDR3 consists of 14 residues. The CDR3 here is CASSQLVSEQEQYF. DNA for the CDR3: TGCGCCAGCAGCCAATTAGTTTCGGAGCAGGAGCAGTACTTC.

The chain has TRBV3-1 (or the pseudogene TRBV3-2) and TRBJ2-7, with D unresolved. Germline values: CDR1 LGHDT, CDR2 YNNKEL (reference sequence). Trimming removed 2 bases at V and 3 bases at J, with 2 bases between. This CDR3 has 11 amino acids. As DNA, the CDR3 is TGTGCCAGCAGCCAATACTACGAGCAGTACTTC. Translating gives CASSQYYEQYF.

The chain couples TRBV4-1 to TRBJ1-5; D is perhaps TRBD1 (5 bases). CDR1 and CDR2 (germline): MGHRA, YSYEKL. Trimming removed 1 base at V and 6 bases at J, with 19 bases between. This CDR3 is 17 amino acids long. The CDR3 loop is CASSQGIGQGSIQPQHF. The DNA for the CDR3 is TGCGCCAGCAGCCAAGGTATAGGGCAGGGTAGTATTCAGCCCCAGCATTTT.

V usage is TRBV15 and J usage is TRBJ1-2; possible D gene TRBD1, 6 bases. V lost 1 base, J lost 1 base, and 7 bases lay in between. This CDR3 contains 14 residues. Per germline, CDR1 LNHNV and CDR2 YYDKDF (reference sequence). The DNA of the CDR3 is TGTGCCACCAGCAGAGCAGGGGATAACTATGGCTACACCTTC. It translates to CATSRAGDNYGYTF.

The chain joins TRBV2 to TRBJ1-1; maybe TRBD1 (5 bases). CDR3 length equals 15 residues. The germline V gene encodes CDR1 SNHLY and CDR2 FYNNEI. The V and J ends lost 4 bases and 5 bases respectively, with 17 bases between them. This chain's CDR3 is CASSATGQGGTEAFF. The CDR3 region has the DNA TGTGCCAGCAGTGCTACGGGTCAGGGAGGGACTGAAGCTTTCTTT.

The chain uses TRBV27 and TRBJ2-3, with 7 bases fitting TRBD2. The germline V gene has CDR1 MNHEY and CDR2 SMNVEV (reference sequence). The J segment lost 2 bases and the V segment lost 0 bases, leaving 14 bases of the junction unmatched. The CDR3 consists of 19 residues. The DNA for the CDR3 is TGTGCCAGCAGTTTATCGAGTCAAGTCGGAGCGGGGTTCACAGATACGCAGTATTTT. It encodes CASSLSSQVGAGFTDTQYF.

The J gene is TRBJ1-1, the V gene TRBV21-1. TRBV21-1 is termed a pseudogene. There are 16 residues in the CDR3. CDR3 in DNA: TGTGCCAGCAGCAAAGTTTGGAGGGCCTGTAGCACTGAAGCTTTCTTT. Amino acid sequence: CASSKVWRACSTEAFF.

The chain is built from TRBV11-2 and TRBJ2-5; TRBD1 might be the D (6 bases). The V end lost 5 bases, the J end lost 2 bases, and 15 bases lay between the germline ends. The length of the CDR3 is 15 residues. CDR1 is SGHAT, CDR2 FQNNGV, per germline. The CDR3 DNA reads as TGTGCCAGCAGCCCAGGACGGCAGGGGCAAGAGACCCAGTACTTC. It specifies CASSPGRQGQETQYF.

This sequence joins TRBV4-3 and TRBJ2-5; 12 bases are a match to TRBD1. Trimming removed 4 bases from V and 4 bases from J; junction bases left unmatched: 7. The germline V gene encodes CDR1 LGHNA and CDR2 YSLEER. The CDR3 is 16 amino acids. CDR3 bases: TGCGCCAGCAGCCCTCACGGGACAGGGGGCGGAGAGACCCAGTACTTC. The encoded protein is CASSPHGTGGGETQYF.

This clone appeared a single time. V is TRBV11-1 and J is TRBJ2-1; 7 bases are shared with TRBD2. This CDR3 comprises 16 residues. The germline gives CDR1 SGHAT, CDR2 FQDESV (reference sequence). V lost 5 bases and J lost 5; bases outside the gene matches: 12. CDR3 in DNA: TGTGCCAGCAGCCCTACAGTAGGGCTAGCGGACAATGAGCAGTTCTTC. Protein: CASSPTVGLADNEQFF.

This clone was counted only a few times. J is TRBJ1-2 and V is TRBV4-3; D is unresolved. The CDR3 has 15 amino acids. V was trimmed by 2 bases and J by 7 bases, leaving 17 bases between them. Germline CDR1 and CDR2: LGHNA and YSLEER. The CDR3 sequence: CASSQQSPAHSGYTF. The CDR3 coding sequence is TGCGCCAGCAGCCAACAATCCCCCGCTCATAGTGGCTACACCTTC.

The chain joins TRBV28 to TRBJ2-7; 13 positions match TRBD2. The CDR3 is 16 amino acids. Per germline, CDR1 MDHEN and CDR2 SYDVKM. Trimming cost V 4 bases and J 4 bases; bases outside gene matches: 7. CDR3: CASSSPGLAGRYEQYF. For the CDR3, the DNA is TGTGCCAGCAGTTCTCCGGGACTAGCGGGAAGATACGAGCAGTACTTC.

This chain joins TRBV28 and TRBJ2-1, with TRBD2 matching 7 bases. Per germline, CDR1 MDHEN and CDR2 SYDVKM. There are 16 residues in the CDR3. With 3 bases clipped from V and 7 bases from J, the junction kept 12 bases outside the gene matches. The CDR3 DNA sequence: TGTGCCAGCAGTTTTTTAGCGGTCCAGGGAGGGAATGAGCAGTTCTTC. Encoded protein: CASSFLAVQGGNEQFF.

This rearrangement joins TRBV28 to TRBJ2-7; 7 nucleotides match TRBD2. There are 15 residues in the CDR3. After removal of 5 bases from V and 5 bases from J, the junction contained 12 bases not matched to a gene. Germline V gene data show CDR1 as MDHEN and CDR2 as SYDVKM. The CDR3 DNA reads as TGTGCCAGCAGTGGGGGAGGGAGCGGTCAGGACGAGCAGTACTTC. Amino acid sequence: CASSGGGSGQDEQYF.

The rearrangement links TRBV12-5 to TRBJ2-5; 8 bases align to TRBD2. Germline lookup yields CDR1 LGHNT and CDR2 FRNRAP. Germline trimming cut 0 bases from V and 4 bases from J; bases unmatched to any gene: 7. The CDR3 has 16 amino acids. The CDR3 sequence: CASGLVREGAGETQYF. CDR3 nucleotide sequence: TGTGCTAGTGGTTTGGTACGGGAGGGAGCCGGAGAGACCCAGTACTTC.

This sequence joins TRBV9 and TRBJ1-2, with D possibly being TRBD1 (6 bases). The CDR3 is made up of 15 amino acids. Looked up from germline, CDR1 is SGDLS and CDR2 is YYNGEE. Trimming cost V 3 bases and J 1 base, with 13 bases left between them. The DNA for the CDR3 is TGTGCCAGCAGCGCATCGACAGGAGTTAACTATGGCTACACCTTC. Its protein is CASSASTGVNYGYTF.

This clone appeared a single time. CDR3: CASSQGQGAAGVRNEQFF. The CDR3 nucleotides read TGTGCCAGCAGCCAAGGACAAGGTGCAGCGGGAGTGCGCAATGAGCAGTTCTTC. The V gene is TRBV3-1 (or the pseudogene TRBV3-2), the J gene TRBJ2-1; the match to TRBD2 covers 8 bases. Trimming removed 1 base from V and 6 bases from J; junction bases left unmatched: 14. The V gene's germline CDR1 is LGHDT and CDR2 YNNKEL (reference sequence). The CDR3 consists of 18 residues.

The rearrangement uses TRBV30 and TRBJ1-1; D unclear. Between the trimmed V and J ends, which lost 0 bases and 3 bases, there was a span of 8 bases. Germline V lookup: CDR1 GTSNPN, CDR2 SVGIG (reference sequence). This CDR3 comprises 13 residues. The chain's CDR3 is CAWSVQEDTEAFF. The CDR3 DNA sequence: TGTGCCTGGAGTGTGCAAGAGGACACTGAAGCTTTCTTT.

This sequence joins TRBV15 and TRBJ2-7; tentatively, D is TRBD2 (5 bases). With 2 bases removed from V and 0 bases from J, the gap between germline ends came to 11 bases. Germline V CDR1 and CDR2: LNHNV, YYDKDF (reference sequence). This CDR3 comprises 15 residues. This chain's CDR3 is CATSRPVGSSYEQYF. The CDR3 DNA is TGTGCCACCAGCAGACCGGTGGGGAGCTCCTACGAGCAGTACTTC.

The chain carries TRBV18 and TRBJ2-3; TRBD2 matches 9 bases. From germline, CDR1 is KGHSH and CDR2 LQKENI. J gave up 7 bases and V 4 bases, and 6 bases lay outside the gene matches. This CDR3 contains 14 residues. CDR3 loop: CASSRQREVNTQYF. The CDR3 region has the DNA TGTGCCAGCTCACGACAGCGGGAGGTAAATACGCAGTATTTT.